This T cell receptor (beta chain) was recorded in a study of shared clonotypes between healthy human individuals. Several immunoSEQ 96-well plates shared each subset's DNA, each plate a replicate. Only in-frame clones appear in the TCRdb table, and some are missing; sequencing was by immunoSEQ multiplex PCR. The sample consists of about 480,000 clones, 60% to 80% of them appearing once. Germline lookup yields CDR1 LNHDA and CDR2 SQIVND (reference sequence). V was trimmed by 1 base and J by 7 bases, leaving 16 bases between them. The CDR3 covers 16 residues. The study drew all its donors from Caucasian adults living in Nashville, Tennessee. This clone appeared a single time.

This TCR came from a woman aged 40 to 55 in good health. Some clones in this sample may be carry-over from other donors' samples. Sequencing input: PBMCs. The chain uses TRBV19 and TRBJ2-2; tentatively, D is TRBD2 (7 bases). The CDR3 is CASSIAAGALGGELFF. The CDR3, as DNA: TGTGCCAGTAGTATAGCCGCGGGGGCGCTGGGCGGGGAGCTGTTTTTT.